This is a list of T cell receptor beta chains from one sample in a study of blood T cell repertoires in COVID-19. Clones were read by immunoSEQ multiplex PCR, and TCRdb kept only the in-frame ones, dropping some. This sample has about 140,000 clones, with about nine tenths found just once. The sequencing sample was made of PBMCs or T cells enriched from blood (not recorded which). These receptors were taken from a man aged 55-75 years who had recovered from COVID-19. Both conserved end residues are part of each CDR3. Fields, in order: clone size, J gene, V gene, D gene, CDR3 DNA, CDR3 protein. A D gene is named only where the DNA matches it firmly. The size of a clone is reported for some rows only, either as once, few or many, or as a class for expanded clones.

abundance: -
j_gene: TRBJ1-2
v_gene: TRBV14
d_gene: TRBD1
CDR3nt: TGTGCCAGCAGCGACCGGGACAGGGTGACCGGCTACACCTTC
CDR3aa: CASSDRDRVTGYTF

abundance: -
j_gene: TRBJ1-5
v_gene: TRBV4-2
d_gene: TRBD1
CDR3nt: TGTGCCAGCAGCCCGTTCGGGGACAGCGGCTCCAATCAGCCCCAGCATTTT
CDR3aa: CASSPFGDSGSNQPQHF

abundance: -
j_gene: TRBJ2-3
v_gene: TRBV20-1
d_gene: -
CDR3nt: TGCAGTGCTAGTGCGCCGGGACTCACCCCACATACGCAGTATTTT
CDR3aa: CSASAPGLTPHTQYF

abundance: -
j_gene: TRBJ1-5
v_gene: TRBV27
d_gene: -
CDR3nt: TGTGCCAGCCCAAATCAGCCCCAGCATTTT
CDR3aa: CASPNQPQHF

abundance: -
j_gene: TRBJ1-2
v_gene: TRBV2
d_gene: -
CDR3nt: TGTGCCAGCAGTCCACACGACAGGCTTACCCTCTACACCTTC
CDR3aa: CASSPHDRLTLYTF

abundance: -
j_gene: TRBJ1-3
v_gene: TRBV27
d_gene: TRBD1
CDR3nt: TGTGCCAGCAGTTATACAGGGGTGGGAAACACCATATATTTT
CDR3aa: CASSYTGVGNTIYF

abundance: once
j_gene: TRBJ2-1
v_gene: TRBV7-9
d_gene: -
CDR3nt: TGTGCCAGCAGCTTACCCCGTGGGGGGGCTAATGAGCAGTTCTTC
CDR3aa: CASSLPRGGANEQFF

abundance: -
j_gene: TRBJ2-7
v_gene: TRBV7-9
d_gene: TRBD1
CDR3nt: TGTGCCAGCAGCTTACGGACAGGGGGCGAGCAGTACTTC
CDR3aa: CASSLRTGGEQYF

abundance: -
j_gene: TRBJ2-5
v_gene: TRBV29-1
d_gene: TRBD2
CDR3nt: TGCAGCGTTGAAGGGATAGCGGGGGGGATCCAAGAGACCCAGTACTTC
CDR3aa: CSVEGIAGGIQETQYF

abundance: -
j_gene: TRBJ2-1
v_gene: TRBV5-4
d_gene: TRBD1
CDR3nt: TGTGCCAGCAGCCGCCCTGACAGGGGGCTTGGTGAGCAGTTCTTC
CDR3aa: CASSRPDRGLGEQFF

abundance: once
j_gene: TRBJ1-2
v_gene: TRBV20-1
d_gene: TRBD1
CDR3nt: TGCAGTGCTAGTCCGGGACAGGGGCCAGAGTATGGCTACACCTTC
CDR3aa: CSASPGQGPEYGYTF

abundance: -
j_gene: TRBJ2-7
v_gene: TRBV2
d_gene: -
CDR3nt: TGTGCCAGCAGTGTGCAGGGGCCCTCGTGGGAGCAGTACTTC
CDR3aa: CASSVQGPSWEQYF

abundance: -
j_gene: TRBJ2-7
v_gene: TRBV4-1
d_gene: -
CDR3nt: TGCGCCAGCAGCCAAGATTTGGCGGCCGCCGCGGAGCAGTACTTC
CDR3aa: CASSQDLAAAAEQYF

abundance: -
j_gene: TRBJ1-5
v_gene: TRBV11-2
d_gene: TRBD1
CDR3nt: TGTGCCAGCAGCTCGGACAGGGATCAGCCCCAGCATTTT
CDR3aa: CASSSDRDQPQHF

abundance: -
j_gene: TRBJ1-3
v_gene: TRBV6-5
d_gene: -
CDR3nt: TGTGCCAGCAGTCCGACTTTTACTGGAAACACCATATATTTT
CDR3aa: CASSPTFTGNTIYF

abundance: -
j_gene: TRBJ1-1
v_gene: TRBV5-5
d_gene: -
CDR3nt: TGTGCCAGCAGCGCCGCGGGGGCGCTTACTGAAGCTTTCTTT
CDR3aa: CASSAAGALTEAFF

abundance: -
j_gene: TRBJ1-1
v_gene: TRBV9
d_gene: TRBD1
CDR3nt: TGTGCCAGCAGCGGGACAGGGGAGGGGAACACTGAAGCTTTCTTT
CDR3aa: CASSGTGEGNTEAFF

abundance: few
j_gene: TRBJ1-1
v_gene: TRBV28
d_gene: TRBD1
CDR3nt: TGTGCCAGCAATGAAAGGGGGCGATTCAAAGCTTTCTTT
CDR3aa: CASNERGRFKAFF

abundance: -
j_gene: TRBJ1-2
v_gene: TRBV25-1
d_gene: -
CDR3nt: TGTGCCAGCAGTGACTCCCGACAGGAGCCTAACTATGGCTACACCTTC
CDR3aa: CASSDSRQEPNYGYTF

abundance: -
j_gene: TRBJ2-4
v_gene: TRBV12-3/TRBV12-4
d_gene: TRBD1
CDR3nt: TGTGCCAGCAGCCAGGGACAGGGGGTCATGTACTTC
CDR3aa: CASSQGQGVMYF

abundance: once
j_gene: TRBJ1-5
v_gene: TRBV19
d_gene: TRBD1
CDR3nt: TGTGCCAGTAGTAGGGACAGGATGGACTCGTATAGCAATCAGCCCCAGCATTTT
CDR3aa: CASSRDRMDSYSNQPQHF

abundance: once
j_gene: TRBJ1-1
v_gene: TRBV29-1
d_gene: -
CDR3nt: TGCAGCGTTGACAAACCAGGGGTATTGACTGAAGCTTTCTTT
CDR3aa: CSVDKPGVLTEAFF

abundance: -
j_gene: TRBJ2-1
v_gene: TRBV24-1
d_gene: TRBD2
CDR3nt: TGTGCCACCAGTGACCCCTCCGGGAGGGCACCCTACAATGAGCAGTTCTTC
CDR3aa: CATSDPSGRAPYNEQFF

abundance: -
j_gene: TRBJ2-1
v_gene: TRBV6-5
d_gene: -
CDR3nt: TGTGCCAGGGGGGCTAGCTGCGATGAGCAGTTCTTC
CDR3aa: CARGASCDEQFF